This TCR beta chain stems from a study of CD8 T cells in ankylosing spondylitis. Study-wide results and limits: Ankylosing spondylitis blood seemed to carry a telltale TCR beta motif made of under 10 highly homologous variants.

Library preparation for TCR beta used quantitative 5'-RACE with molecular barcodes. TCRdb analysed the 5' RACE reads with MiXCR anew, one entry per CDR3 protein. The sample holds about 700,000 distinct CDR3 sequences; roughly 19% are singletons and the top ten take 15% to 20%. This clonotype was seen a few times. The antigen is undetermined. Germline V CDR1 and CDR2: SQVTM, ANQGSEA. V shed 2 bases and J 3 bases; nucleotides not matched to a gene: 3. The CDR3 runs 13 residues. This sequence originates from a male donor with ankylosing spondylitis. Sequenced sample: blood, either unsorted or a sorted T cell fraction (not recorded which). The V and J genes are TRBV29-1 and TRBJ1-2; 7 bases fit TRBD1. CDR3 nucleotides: TGCAGCGTTGAAACAGGGGCCGACTATGGCTACACCTTC. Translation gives CSVETGADYGYTF. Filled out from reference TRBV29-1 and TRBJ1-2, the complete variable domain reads SAVISQKPSRDICQRGTSLTIQCQVDSQVTMMFWYRQQPGQSLTLIATANQGSEATYESGFVIDKFPISRPNLTFSTLTVSNMSPEDSSIYLCSVETGADYGYTFGSGTRLTVV.